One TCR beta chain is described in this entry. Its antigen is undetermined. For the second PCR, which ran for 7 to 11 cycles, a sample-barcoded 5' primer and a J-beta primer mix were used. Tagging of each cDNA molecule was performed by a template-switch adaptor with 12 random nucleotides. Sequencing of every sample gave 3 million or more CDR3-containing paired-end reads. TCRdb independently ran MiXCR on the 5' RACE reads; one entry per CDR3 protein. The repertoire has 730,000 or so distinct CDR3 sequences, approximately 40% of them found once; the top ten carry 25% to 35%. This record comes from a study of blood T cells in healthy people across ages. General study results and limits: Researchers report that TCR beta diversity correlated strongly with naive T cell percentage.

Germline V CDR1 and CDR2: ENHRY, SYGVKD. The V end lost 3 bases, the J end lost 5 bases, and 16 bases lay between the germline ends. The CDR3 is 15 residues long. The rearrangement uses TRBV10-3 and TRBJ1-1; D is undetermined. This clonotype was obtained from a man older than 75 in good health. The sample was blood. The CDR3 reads CAISDPREKGTEAFF. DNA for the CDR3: TGTGCCATCAGTGACCCCCGGGAAAAAGGGACTGAAGCTTTCTTT.